A selection of T cell receptor beta chains follows, all from one sample in a study of shared clonotypes between healthy human individuals. Here immunoSEQ multiplex PCR was the method, and the copy in TCRdb shows in-frame clones only, minus some. Of a few hundred thousand clones listed, about 65% are singletons. Sequencing was performed on memory CD4+ T cells sorted from blood. The receptors here all came from a man aged 25 to 45 in good health. The CDR3 runs from the conserved cysteine through the conserved F or W. Fields, in order: D gene, V gene, clone size, J gene, CDR3 protein, CDR3 DNA. The D gene is left open where the match is weak. The size entry is marked missing in some rows and otherwise reads once, few, many or a size class.

d_call: .
v_call: TRBV18
clone_size: .
j_call: TRBJ2-3
cdr3_aa: CASSPMRADTQYF
cdr3_nt: TGTGCCAGCTCACCTATGAGAGCAGATACGCAGTATTTT

d_call: TRBD1
v_call: TRBV28
clone_size: .
j_call: TRBJ2-1
cdr3_aa: CASTRPRTGTRFF
cdr3_nt: TGTGCCAGCACCCGCCCCCGGACAGGGACCAGGTTCTTC

d_call: .
v_call: TRBV5-5
clone_size: .
j_call: TRBJ2-1
cdr3_aa: CASRMGAAYNEQFF
cdr3_nt: TGTGCCAGCAGAATGGGGGCAGCCTACAATGAGCAGTTCTTC

d_call: TRBD2
v_call: TRBV10-3
clone_size: .
j_call: TRBJ2-7
cdr3_aa: CAISELADGSYEQYF
cdr3_nt: TGTGCCATCAGTGAACTAGCGGATGGCTCCTACGAGCAGTACTTC

d_call: TRBD2
v_call: TRBV28
clone_size: .
j_call: TRBJ2-5
cdr3_aa: CASSLFGTSQETQYF
cdr3_nt: TGTGCCAGCAGTTTATTCGGGACTAGCCAAGAGACCCAGTACTTC

d_call: .
v_call: TRBV15
clone_size: .
j_call: TRBJ1-5
cdr3_aa: CATSVGGGQPQHF
cdr3_nt: TGTGCCACCAGCGTAGGTGGGGGCCAGCCCCAGCATTTT

d_call: .
v_call: TRBV5-4
clone_size: .
j_call: TRBJ1-1
cdr3_aa: CASSPSGTLGTEAFF
cdr3_nt: TGTGCCAGCAGCCCTTCCGGGACTTTAGGGACTGAAGCTTTCTTT

d_call: TRBD1
v_call: TRBV5-8
clone_size: .
j_call: TRBJ1-2
cdr3_aa: CASSGRDRGGYTF
cdr3_nt: TGTGCCAGCAGCGGCCGGGACAGGGGCGGCTACACCTTC

d_call: TRBD1
v_call: TRBV5-6
clone_size: few
j_call: TRBJ2-7
cdr3_aa: CASSAGTGGSHEQYF
cdr3_nt: TGTGCCAGCAGCGCTGGGACAGGGGGCAGCCACGAGCAGTACTTC

d_call: TRBD2
v_call: TRBV19
clone_size: .
j_call: TRBJ2-7
cdr3_aa: CASSIETSGRAYEQYF
cdr3_nt: TGTGCCAGTAGTATCGAGACTAGCGGGAGGGCCTACGAGCAGTACTTC

d_call: TRBD1
v_call: TRBV9
clone_size: .
j_call: TRBJ2-6
cdr3_aa: CASSVVGTGHSGANVLTF
cdr3_nt: TGTGCCAGCAGCGTGGTAGGGACAGGACACTCTGGGGCCAACGTCCTGACTTTC

d_call: .
v_call: TRBV9
clone_size: .
j_call: TRBJ2-1
cdr3_aa: CASSVATLRLSNEQFF
cdr3_nt: TGTGCCAGCAGCGTAGCTACCTTGCGTCTCTCCAATGAGCAGTTCTTC

d_call: .
v_call: TRBV6-1
clone_size: .
j_call: TRBJ2-1
cdr3_aa: CASSDPARHEQFF
cdr3_nt: TGTGCCAGCAGTGACCCAGCGAGGCATGAGCAGTTCTTC

d_call: .
v_call: TRBV5-6
clone_size: many
j_call: TRBJ1-4
cdr3_aa: CASSVGPNEKLFF
cdr3_nt: TGTGCCAGCAGCGTGGGACCTAATGAAAAACTGTTTTTT

d_call: .
v_call: TRBV18
clone_size: .
j_call: TRBJ1-1
cdr3_aa: CASSPGSGTQAFF
cdr3_nt: TGTGCCAGCTCACCAGGGTCCGGGACCCAAGCTTTCTTT

d_call: .
v_call: TRBV7-8
clone_size: .
j_call: TRBJ2-6
cdr3_aa: CASSLASASGANVLTF
cdr3_nt: TGTGCCAGCAGCTTAGCGTCGGCTTCTGGGGCCAACGTCCTGACTTTC

d_call: TRBD2
v_call: TRBV10-1
clone_size: .
j_call: TRBJ2-1
cdr3_aa: CASSVGLAGYNEQFF
cdr3_nt: TGCGCCAGCAGTGTGGGACTAGCGGGATACAATGAGCAGTTCTTC

d_call: TRBD2
v_call: TRBV7-8
clone_size: .
j_call: TRBJ2-2
cdr3_aa: CASSLVGGRTGGTGELFF
cdr3_nt: TGTGCCAGCAGCTTAGTCGGCGGGAGAACTGGGGGCACCGGGGAGCTGTTTTTT

d_call: TRBD2
v_call: TRBV7-9
clone_size: .
j_call: TRBJ2-2
cdr3_aa: CASSRGEELFF
cdr3_nt: TGTGCCAGCAGCCGGGGGGAGGAGCTGTTTTTT

d_call: TRBD2
v_call: TRBV10-2
clone_size: .
j_call: TRBJ2-2
cdr3_aa: CASRETSGANTGELFF
cdr3_nt: TGCGCCAGCAGGGAAACTAGCGGAGCGAACACCGGGGAGCTGTTTTTT

d_call: TRBD2
v_call: TRBV5-4
clone_size: .
j_call: TRBJ2-1
cdr3_aa: CASSGTSGSYNEQFF
cdr3_nt: TGTGCCAGCAGCGGGACTAGCGGGAGCTACAATGAGCAGTTCTTC

d_call: .
v_call: TRBV19
clone_size: .
j_call: TRBJ1-2
cdr3_aa: CASSLGDYGYTF
cdr3_nt: TGTGCCAGTAGTTTGGGCGACTATGGCTACACCTTC

d_call: .
v_call: TRBV6-5
clone_size: .
j_call: TRBJ1-3
cdr3_aa: CASSPGTSRPIYF
cdr3_nt: TGTGCCAGCAGCCCCGGGACCTCTCGCCCCATATATTTT

d_call: TRBD1
v_call: TRBV6-1
clone_size: .
j_call: TRBJ1-5
cdr3_aa: CASSGGTGRVPQHF
cdr3_nt: TGTGCCAGCAGTGGCGGGACAGGTAGGGTGCCCCAGCATTTT

d_call: .
v_call: TRBV2
clone_size: .
j_call: TRBJ1-2
cdr3_aa: CASRWQGGYTF
cdr3_nt: TGTGCCAGCAGGTGGCAGGGCGGCTACACCTTC

d_call: .
v_call: TRBV19
clone_size: .
j_call: TRBJ2-7
cdr3_aa: CASSIAGVSRSYEQYF
cdr3_nt: TGTGCCAGTAGTATAGCTGGGGTGTCAAGGTCCTACGAGCAGTACTTC